This TCR beta chain was found in a study of Graves' ophthalmopathy and Graves' hyperthyroidism. The V gene lost 5 bases and the J gene lost 3 bases, with 16 bases spanning the gap. The CDR3 runs to 15 residues. The germline V gene encodes CDR1 SEHNR and CDR2 FQNEAQ (reference sequence). The sequenced template was RNA, covering the TCR beta CDR3 region. The library came from an HTBI-primed first-round RT-PCR and a second-round multiplex PCR. MiXCR, applied by TCRdb to the multiplex PCR reads, yields one record per CDR3 protein. Here the sample spans roughly 700,000 distinct CDR3 sequences, roughly 40% being singletons. Concerning this clonotype: Antigen: not known.

Study results and limitations: Most thyroid-expanded clonotypes exceeding 0.001 frequency were also found in blood.

This TCR was sampled from an adult man with Graves' ophthalmopathy. The source material was peripheral blood. This sequence joins TRBV7-9 and TRBJ1-1; weak D call: TRBD1 (6 bases). The CDR3 DNA is TGTGCCAGCAGCCCCCTCGGGGGCGGGGACACTGAAGCTTTCTTT. Protein product: CASSPLGGGDTEAFF.